This TCR beta chain was recorded in a study of a mutant IDH1 vaccine in newly diagnosed glioma. The overall study: Antecedent treatment encompassed radiotherapy, temozolomide, or their combination; the majority received both.

Concerning this clone itself: No antigen is known for it.

Stated time point: week 11, during vaccination. Vaccinated patients received 300 ug of mutant IDH1 20-mer peptide per dose, with topical imiquimod. The length of the CDR3 is 14 residues. The germline V gene has CDR1 MNHEY and CDR2 SVGAGI. J lost 7 bases, V lost 0 bases, and 5 bases had no gene match. Data came from immunoSEQ multiplex PCR; TCRdb stores just in-frame clones and leaves some out. The sample lists 100,000 to 150,000 clones, roughly 78% seen once, with 4.5% to 5.5% in the top ten. This specimen was PBMCs, taken from a glioma patient whose treatment included an IDH1 peptide vaccine. The chain carries TRBV6-5 and TRBJ1-1; 7 bases match TRBD1. The receptor comes from a man aged 35-49 years with glioma. The CDR3 sequence is CASSYSRQGHEAFF. The CDR3 DNA reads TGTGCCAGCAGTTACTCTCGACAGGGTCATGAAGCTTTCTTT.